This is a list of T cell receptor beta chains from one sample in a study of sequential checkpoint blockade in melanoma. TCRdb's copy holds only in-frame clones and misses some; the assay was immunoSEQ multiplex PCR. The data hold over 10,000 clones, with 27% observed a single time. The specimen comprised tumor tissue (inferred from file names), sampled from a patient given nivolumab and ipilimumab in sequence. These receptors all come from a human donor with melanoma. The CDR3 runs from the conserved cysteine through the conserved F or W. The order of the fields is V gene, D gene, CDR3 length, J gene, clone size, CDR3 DNA, CDR3 protein. D genes are given only for firm matches. The size of a clone is reported for some rows only, either as once, few or many, or as a class for expanded clones.

v_gene: TRBV6-8
d_gene: TRBD1
len: 18
j_gene: TRBJ1-5
abundance: few
CDR3nt: TGTGCCAGCAGTTACTCGAACAGGGGCAAATATAGCAATCAGCCCCAGCATTTT
CDR3aa: CASSYSNRGKYSNQPQHF

v_gene: TRBV19
d_gene: TRBD2
len: 16
j_gene: TRBJ2-5
abundance: .
CDR3nt: TGTGCCAGTAGCCCGTTGACTAGCGGGATAGTCGAGACCCAGTACTTC
CDR3aa: CASSPLTSGIVETQYF

v_gene: TRBV6-8
d_gene: TRBD1
len: 15
j_gene: TRBJ1-2
abundance: many
CDR3nt: TGTGCCAGCAGGCTCCCCGGGACAGGGGCCGGTGGCTACACCTTC
CDR3aa: CASRLPGTGAGGYTF

v_gene: TRBV11-3
d_gene: TRBD2
len: 18
j_gene: TRBJ2-1
abundance: many
CDR3nt: TGTGCCAGCAGCCCTCTCGGGACTAGCGGGAGTAAAGACAATGAGCAGTTCTTC
CDR3aa: CASSPLGTSGSKDNEQFF

v_gene: TRBV11-3
d_gene: .
len: 16
j_gene: TRBJ2-7
abundance: many
CDR3nt: TGTGCCAGCAGCTTAGTTCCAAGGACAGGAGTACTAGCTTGGTACTTC
CDR3aa: CASSLVPRTGVLAWYF

v_gene: TRBV11-3
d_gene: TRBD1
len: 16
j_gene: TRBJ1-3
abundance: many
CDR3nt: TGTGCCAGCGTCTCAGGACAGGGGGAGATGGGAAACACCATATATTTT
CDR3aa: CASVSGQGEMGNTIYF

v_gene: TRBV5-1
d_gene: TRBD1
len: 16
j_gene: TRBJ2-6
abundance: .
CDR3nt: TGCGCCAGCAGCTTATCCCAGGGGGCTGGGGCCAACGTCCTGACTTTC
CDR3aa: CASSLSQGAGANVLTF

v_gene: TRBV11-3
d_gene: TRBD1
len: 18
j_gene: TRBJ1-1
abundance: few
CDR3nt: TGTGCCAGCAGCACCCGGACAGGGGGCTATCCTAGGGGCACTGAAGCTTTCTTT
CDR3aa: CASSTRTGGYPRGTEAFF

v_gene: TRBV6-8
d_gene: .
len: 15
j_gene: TRBJ2-2
abundance: .
CDR3nt: TGTGCCAGCAGTTGGCGGGACTTCCACACCGGGGAGCTGTTTTTT
CDR3aa: CASSWRDFHTGELFF

v_gene: TRBV28
d_gene: TRBD2
len: 16
j_gene: TRBJ2-2
abundance: few
CDR3nt: TGTGCCAGCAGTTTCACCCGTGCGGGGGACACCGGGGAGCTGTTTTTT
CDR3aa: CASSFTRAGDTGELFF

v_gene: TRBV9
d_gene: .
len: 16
j_gene: TRBJ2-7
abundance: few
CDR3nt: TGTGCCAGCAGCGTTCACTCAGCGTCTAGCTCCTACGAGCAGTACTTC
CDR3aa: CASSVHSASSSYEQYF

v_gene: TRBV14
d_gene: .
len: 14
j_gene: TRBJ2-7
abundance: .
CDR3nt: TGTGCCAGCAGCCAAGGGGCGGCGTTCTACGAGCAGTACTTC
CDR3aa: CASSQGAAFYEQYF

v_gene: TRBV25-1
d_gene: .
len: 14
j_gene: TRBJ1-1
abundance: .
CDR3nt: TGTGCCAGCAGTGTACCGGGCCGGGGGACTGAAGCTTTCTTT
CDR3aa: CASSVPGRGTEAFF